Shown below are 8 T cell receptor beta chains from a single sample sequenced in a study of OX40 agonist ivuxolimab in advanced cancers. Sequencing was performed with immunoSEQ multiplex PCR; in TCRdb, only in-frame clones are kept and a portion is missing. The table lists about 70,000 clones, 65% to 85% of them singletons. Sequenced material: CD4+ or CD8+ T cells sorted from blood, taken in a trial of the OX40 agonist ivuxolimab. The source of these receptors is an adult with an advanced solid tumor such as melanoma, head and neck, liver or kidney cancer.

The chain links TRBV19 to TRBJ2-7, with D possibly matching TRBD1 (6 bases). The V gene's germline CDR1 is LNHDA and CDR2 SQIVND (reference sequence). V was trimmed by 3 bases and J by 5 bases, leaving 11 bases between them. The CDR3 loop spans 13 amino acids. The CDR3 DNA is TGTGCCAGTAGTATTAAGGGGGTCAACGAGCAGTACTTC. Translated, it gives CASSIKGVNEQYF.

The V and J genes are TRBV5-1 and TRBJ1-2; D might be TRBD1 (5 bases). The CDR3 runs to 14 residues. Deletions cut 3 bases from V and 6 bases from J, with 15 bases between. Germline CDR1 and CDR2: SGHRS and YFSETQ. The CDR3 reads CASSWRGGMDGYTF. In nucleotides, the CDR3 is TGCGCCAGCAGCTGGAGGGGAGGGATGGATGGCTACACCTTC. Combining the CDR3 with reference TRBV5-1 and TRBJ1-2 gives the whole variable domain KAGVTQTPRYLIKTRGQQVTLSCSPISGHRSVSWYQQTPGQGLQFLFEYFSETQRNKGNFPGRFSGRQFSNSRSEMNVSTLELGDSALYLCASSWRGGMDGYTFGSGTRLTVV.

V and J are TRBV2 and TRBJ1-5; D remains ambiguous. V shed 0 bases and J shed 6 bases, with 12 bases lying between them. The V gene's germline CDR1 is SNHLY and CDR2 FYNNEI. CDR3 length: 15 amino acids. DNA for the CDR3: TGTGCCAGCAGTGAAGCAGCGGGGTCGGGTCAGCCCCAGCATTTT. It translates to CASSEAAGSGQPQHF.

The chain links TRBV19 to TRBJ2-3, with TRBD2 as a possible D gene (6 bases). Germline values: CDR1 LNHDA, CDR2 SQIVND (reference sequence). This CDR3 comprises 14 residues. V was shortened by 0 bases and J by 6 bases, with 10 bases between the two germline ends. The CDR3 DNA is TGTGCCAGTAGTATAGATCCGGGAGCGGATACGCAGTATTTT. This gives the protein CASSIDPGADTQYF. The whole variable domain, remainder taken from reference TRBV19 and TRBJ2-3, is DGGITQSPKYLFRKEGQNVTLSCEQNLNHDAMYWYRQDPGQGLRLIYYSQIVNDFQKGDIAEGYSVSREKKESFPLTVTSAQKNPTAFYLCASSIDPGADTQYFGPGTRLTVL.

The chain carries TRBV12-5 and TRBJ2-4, with D possibly matching TRBD1 (6 bases). The germline V gene encodes CDR1 LGHNT and CDR2 FRNRAP. V was trimmed by 6 bases and J by 7 bases, leaving 13 bases between them. The CDR3 extends over 13 amino acids. For the CDR3, the DNA is TGTGCTAGTGGCCCGGAAAGGGGGAACATTCAGTACTTC. This translates into CASGPERGNIQYF.

This clone was seen more than once but under ten times. V usage is TRBV6-5 and J usage is TRBJ1-6, with D unresolved. Germline lookup yields CDR1 MNHEY and CDR2 SVGAGI. The CDR3 has 12 residues. Trimming pared 2 bases from V and 10 bases from J, leaving 6 bases between. The CDR3, as DNA: TGTGCCAGCAGTTACCCCCAATCACCCCTCCACTTT. Translation gives CASSYPQSPLHF.

The chain is built from TRBV19 and TRBJ1-5, with D uncertain. V was clipped by 9 bases and J by 6 bases, with 12 bases between them. Looked up from germline, CDR1 is LNHDA and CDR2 is SQIVND (reference sequence). This CDR3 has 12 amino acids. The CDR3 coding sequence is TGTGCCAGCCACTTTTCTGGTCAGCCCCAGCATTTT. It encodes CASHFSGQPQHF. The full variable domain, completed using reference TRBV19 and TRBJ1-5, is DGGITQSPKYLFRKEGQNVTLSCEQNLNHDAMYWYRQDPGQGLRLIYYSQIVNDFQKGDIAEGYSVSREKKESFPLTVTSAQKNPTAFYLCASHFSGQPQHFGDGTRLSIL.

The chain is built from TRBV6-4 and TRBJ1-2; D gene ambiguous. Between the trimmed V and J ends, which lost 7 bases and 1 base, there was a span of 13 bases. Germline V gives CDR1 MRHNA, CDR2 SNTAGT. This CDR3 spans 14 amino acids. The CDR3 protein is CASTLYAGNYGYTF. As DNA, the CDR3 is TGTGCCAGCACGTTGTACGCCGGTAACTATGGCTACACCTTC.